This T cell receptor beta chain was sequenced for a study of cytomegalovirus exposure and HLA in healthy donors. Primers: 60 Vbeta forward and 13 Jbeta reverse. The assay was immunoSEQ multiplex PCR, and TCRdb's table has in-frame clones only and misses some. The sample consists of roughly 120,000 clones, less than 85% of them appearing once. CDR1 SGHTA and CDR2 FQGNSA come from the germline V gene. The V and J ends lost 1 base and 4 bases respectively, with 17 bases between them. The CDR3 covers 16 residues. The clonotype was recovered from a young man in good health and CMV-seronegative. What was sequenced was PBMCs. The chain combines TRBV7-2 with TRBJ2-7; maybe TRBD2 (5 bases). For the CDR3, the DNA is TGTGCCAGCAGCTTAGTGAGTACTAGGGCCGGGTACGAGCAGTACTTC. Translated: CASSLVSTRAGYEQYF.